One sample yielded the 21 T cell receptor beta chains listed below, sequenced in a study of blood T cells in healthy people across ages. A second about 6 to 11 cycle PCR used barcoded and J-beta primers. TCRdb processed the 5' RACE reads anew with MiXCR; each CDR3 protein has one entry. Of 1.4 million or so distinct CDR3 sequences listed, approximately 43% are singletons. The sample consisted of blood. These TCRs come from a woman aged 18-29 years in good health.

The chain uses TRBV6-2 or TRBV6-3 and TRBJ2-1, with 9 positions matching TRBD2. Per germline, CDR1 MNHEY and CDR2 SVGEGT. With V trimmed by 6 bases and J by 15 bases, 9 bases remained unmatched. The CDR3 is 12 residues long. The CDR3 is CASSRPGLAPFF. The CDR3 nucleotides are TGTGCCAGCAGCCGACCGGGACTAGCTCCGTTCTTC.

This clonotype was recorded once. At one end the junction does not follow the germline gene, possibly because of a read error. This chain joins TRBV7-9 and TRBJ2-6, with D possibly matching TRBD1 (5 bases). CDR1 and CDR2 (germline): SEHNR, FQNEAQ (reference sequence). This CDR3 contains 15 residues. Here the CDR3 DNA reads TGTGCCAGCAGCCCGTCTGCCTCTGGGGCCAACATCCTGACTTTC. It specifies CASSPSASGANILTF.

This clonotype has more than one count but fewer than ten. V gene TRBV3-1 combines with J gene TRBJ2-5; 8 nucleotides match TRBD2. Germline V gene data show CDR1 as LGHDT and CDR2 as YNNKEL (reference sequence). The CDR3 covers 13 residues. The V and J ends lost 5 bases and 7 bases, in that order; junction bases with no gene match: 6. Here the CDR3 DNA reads TGTGCCAGCAGCTTACTAGCGGAGGGGACCCAGTACTTC. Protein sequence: CASSLLAEGTQYF.

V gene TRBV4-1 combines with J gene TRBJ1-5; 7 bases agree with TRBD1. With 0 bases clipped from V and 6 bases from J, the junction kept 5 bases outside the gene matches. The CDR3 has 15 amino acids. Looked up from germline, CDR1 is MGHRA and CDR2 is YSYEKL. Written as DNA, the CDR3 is TGCGCCAGCAGCCAAGATCAACAGGGGTTTCAGCCCCAGCATTTT. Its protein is CASSQDQQGFQPQHF.

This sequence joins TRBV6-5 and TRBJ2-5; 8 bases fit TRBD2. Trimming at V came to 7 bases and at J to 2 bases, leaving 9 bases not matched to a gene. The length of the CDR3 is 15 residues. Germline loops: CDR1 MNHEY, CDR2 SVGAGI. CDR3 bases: TGTGCCAGCAACGTTCTCGCGGGGGGACAAGAGACCCAGTACTTC. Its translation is CASNVLAGGQETQYF.

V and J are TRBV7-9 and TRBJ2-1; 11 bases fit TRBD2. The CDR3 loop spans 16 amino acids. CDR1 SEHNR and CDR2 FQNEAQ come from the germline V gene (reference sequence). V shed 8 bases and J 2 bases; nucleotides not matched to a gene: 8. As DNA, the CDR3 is TGTGCCAGCTGTAGGGGGGGACTAGCGGCCTACAATGAGCAGTTCTTC. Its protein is CASCRGGLAAYNEQFF.

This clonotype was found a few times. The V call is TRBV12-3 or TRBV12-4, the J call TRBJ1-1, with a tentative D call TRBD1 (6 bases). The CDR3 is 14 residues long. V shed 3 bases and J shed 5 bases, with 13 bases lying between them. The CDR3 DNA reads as TGTGCCAGCAGTTTTCTGGCCAGGGGAACTGAAGCTTTCTTT. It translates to CASSFLARGTEAFF.

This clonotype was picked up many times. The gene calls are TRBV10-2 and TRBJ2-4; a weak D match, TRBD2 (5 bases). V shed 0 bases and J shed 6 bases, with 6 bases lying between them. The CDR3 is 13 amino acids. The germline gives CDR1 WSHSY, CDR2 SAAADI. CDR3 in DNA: TGCGCCAGCAGTGAGTCGGAGGTAAACATTCAGTACTTC. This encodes CASSESEVNIQYF.

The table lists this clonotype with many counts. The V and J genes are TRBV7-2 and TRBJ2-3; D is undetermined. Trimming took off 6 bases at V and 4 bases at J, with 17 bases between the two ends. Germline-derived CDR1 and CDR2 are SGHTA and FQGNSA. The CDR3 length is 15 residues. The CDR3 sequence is CASSHVRGSPDTQYF. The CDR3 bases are TGTGCCAGCAGTCATGTTCGTGGTTCGCCAGATACGCAGTATTTT.

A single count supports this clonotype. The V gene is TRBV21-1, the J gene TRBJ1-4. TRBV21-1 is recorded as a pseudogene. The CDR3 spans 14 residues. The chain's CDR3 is CAGPRVATNEKLFF. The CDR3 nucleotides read TGTGCCGGGCCTAGGGTAGCAACTAATGAAAAACTGTTTTTT.

DNA of the CDR3: TGTGCCAGCAGTGAATCCCCAGGATGGACCGGGGAGCTGTTTTTT. It encodes CASSESPGWTGELFF. V is TRBV25-1 and J is TRBJ2-2; D call uncertain. The CDR3 totals 15 residues. In germline, CDR1 is MGHDK, CDR2 SYGVNS. Between the trimmed V and J ends, which lost 1 base and 5 bases, there was a span of 11 bases.

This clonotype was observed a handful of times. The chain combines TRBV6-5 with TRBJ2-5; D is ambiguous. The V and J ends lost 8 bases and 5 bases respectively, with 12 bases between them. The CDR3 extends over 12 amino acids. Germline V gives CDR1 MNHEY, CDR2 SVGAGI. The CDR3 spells CASGGNLETQYF. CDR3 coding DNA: TGTGCCAGCGGTGGTAATTTGGAGACCCAGTACTTC.

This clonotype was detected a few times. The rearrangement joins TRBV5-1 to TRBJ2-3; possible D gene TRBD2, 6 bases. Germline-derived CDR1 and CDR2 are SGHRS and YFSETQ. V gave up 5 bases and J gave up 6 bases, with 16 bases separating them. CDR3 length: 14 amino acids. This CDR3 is CASRPGLPPDTQYF. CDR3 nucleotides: TGCGCCAGCAGACCGGGACTGCCCCCGGATACGCAGTATTTT.

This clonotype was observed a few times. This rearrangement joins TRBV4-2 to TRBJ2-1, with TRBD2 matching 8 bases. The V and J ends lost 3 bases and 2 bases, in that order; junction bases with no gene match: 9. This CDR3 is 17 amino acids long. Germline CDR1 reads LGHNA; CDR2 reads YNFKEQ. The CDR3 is CASSQTPGAGAYNEQFF. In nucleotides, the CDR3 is TGTGCCAGCAGCCAGACCCCCGGAGCGGGAGCCTACAATGAGCAGTTCTTC.

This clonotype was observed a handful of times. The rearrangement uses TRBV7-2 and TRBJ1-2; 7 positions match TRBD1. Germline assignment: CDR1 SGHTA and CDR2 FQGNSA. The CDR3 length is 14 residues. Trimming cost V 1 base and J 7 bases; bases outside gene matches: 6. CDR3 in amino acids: CASSLGQGWFGYTF. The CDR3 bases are TGTGCCAGCAGCTTAGGACAGGGTTGGTTTGGCTACACCTTC.

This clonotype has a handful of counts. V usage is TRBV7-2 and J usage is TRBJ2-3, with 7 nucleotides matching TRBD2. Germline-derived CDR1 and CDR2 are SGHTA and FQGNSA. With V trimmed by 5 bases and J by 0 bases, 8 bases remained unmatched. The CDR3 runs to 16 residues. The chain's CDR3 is CASSMGGTFSTDTQYF. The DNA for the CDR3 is TGTGCCAGCAGCATGGGAGGGACGTTTAGCACAGATACGCAGTATTTT.

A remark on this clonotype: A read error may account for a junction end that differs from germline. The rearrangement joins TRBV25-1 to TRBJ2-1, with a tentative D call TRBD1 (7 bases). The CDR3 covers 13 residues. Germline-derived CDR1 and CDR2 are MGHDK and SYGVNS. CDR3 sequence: CASRGDHPYEQFF. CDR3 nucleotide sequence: TGCGCCAGCAGGGGGGACCACCCCTACGAGCAGTTCTTC.

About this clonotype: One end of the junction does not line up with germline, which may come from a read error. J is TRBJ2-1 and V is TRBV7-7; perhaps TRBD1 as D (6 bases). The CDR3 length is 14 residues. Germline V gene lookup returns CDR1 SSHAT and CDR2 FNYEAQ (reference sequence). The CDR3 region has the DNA TGTGCTAGCAGCTTAGGGACATTTGATAGTGAGCAGTTCTTC. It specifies CASSLGTFDSEQFF. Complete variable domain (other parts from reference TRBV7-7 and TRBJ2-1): GAGVSQSPRYKVTKRGQDVTLRCDPISSHATLYWYQQALGQGPEFLTYFNYEAQPDKSGLPSDRFSAERPEGSISTLTIQRTEQRDSAMYRCASSLGTFDSEQFFGPGTRLTVL.

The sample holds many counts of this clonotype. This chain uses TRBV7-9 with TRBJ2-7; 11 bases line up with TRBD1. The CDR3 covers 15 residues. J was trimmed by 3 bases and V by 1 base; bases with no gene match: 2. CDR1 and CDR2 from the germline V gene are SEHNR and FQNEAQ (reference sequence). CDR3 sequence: CASSLVGTGGYEQYF. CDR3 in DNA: TGTGCCAGCAGCTTAGTTGGGACAGGGGGCTACGAGCAGTACTTC.

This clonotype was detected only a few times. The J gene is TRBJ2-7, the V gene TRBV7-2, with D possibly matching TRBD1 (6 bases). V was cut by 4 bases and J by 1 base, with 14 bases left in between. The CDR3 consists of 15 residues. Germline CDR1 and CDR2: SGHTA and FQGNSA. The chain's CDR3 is CASSSVPGHSYEQYF. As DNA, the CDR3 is TGTGCCAGCAGCTCAGTACCGGGACATTCCTACGAGCAGTACTTC.

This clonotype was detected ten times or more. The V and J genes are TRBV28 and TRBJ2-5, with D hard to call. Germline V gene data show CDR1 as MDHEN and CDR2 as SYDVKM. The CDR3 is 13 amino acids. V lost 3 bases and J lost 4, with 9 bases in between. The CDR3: CASSLEVVETQYF. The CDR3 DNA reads TGTGCCAGCAGTTTGGAAGTCGTAGAGACCCAGTACTTC.